Below, one T cell receptor beta chain is given with its context. Its antigen is currently unknown. Sorting based on CD45RO/CCR7/CD25/CD127/CD95/CD27 separated CD4+ naive, central memory, regulatory and stem cell-like memory cells. The CDR3 contains 11 residues. Germline loops: CDR1 DFQATT, CDR2 SNEGSKA (reference sequence). V lost 5 bases, J lost 10 bases, and 14 bases lay in between. This sample was included in a study of beta chain features in type 1 diabetes. Whole-study context: Sorted cells from all samples, numbering about 99,000,000, were examined.

Whole-study findings and limits: Among type 1 diabetes patients, VDJ junctions had fewer insertions and more deletions.

What was sequenced were expressed TCRB transcripts, since all of the isolated RNA had been reverse transcribed. An average roughly 3.6 million reads came from naive, central memory and regulatory T cell samples. Libraries were prepared by immunoSEQ multiplex PCR; TCRdb keeps only in-frame clonotypes and omits some of them. The sample has around 300,000 clones; around 15% are singletons. The TCR originated in a man younger than 40 in good health. This sequence joins TRBV20-1 and TRBJ1-1; the D gene is possibly TRBD1 (6 bases). Source material: central memory CD4+ T cells from blood. DNA of the CDR3: TGCAGTGCTGGCGAACAGGGATCAGCTTTCTTT. Protein product: CSAGEQGSAFF.